This T cell receptor beta chain came from a study of beta chain features in type 1 diabetes. Germline V gives CDR1 LNHNV, CDR2 YYDKDF (reference sequence). Trimming removed 3 bases at V and 4 bases at J, with 15 bases between. The CDR3 sequence is 16 residues long. On this clone: Its matching antigen is unknown.

Whole-study results and caveats: Across all four CD4+ subsets, people with type 1 diabetes showed modestly shorter TCRB CDR3s.

Reverse transcribing all isolated RNA meant expressed TCRB transcripts were sequenced. The data were produced by immunoSEQ multiplex PCR, yet TCRdb's version contains in-frame clones alone and is incomplete. The top ten clones hold 0.015% to 0.02% of a sample with 250,000 to 350,000 clones, roughly an eighth of them seen once. Specimen: naive CD4+ T cells from blood. This TCR was sampled from a man aged 25 to 40 with type 1 diabetes. The V call is TRBV15, the J call TRBJ1-4; D is unclear. CDR3 in DNA: TGTGCCACCAGCAGCCCTCATCCCGGGAGTAATGAAAAACTGTTTTTT. Translating gives CATSSPHPGSNEKLFF.